This T cell receptor beta chain was observed in a study of blood T cell repertoires in COVID-19. About the research overall: T cells, B-cell-depleted T cells, or PBMCs supplied cDNA or gDNA.

Profiled with immunoSEQ multiplex PCR; TCRdb holds only in-frame clones, not every one. The top ten hold over 7.5% of the sample, which has approximately 180,000 clones, about four fifths seen once. The germline V and J ends were trimmed by 0 bases and 4 bases, with 10 bases remaining between them. The germline CDR1 and CDR2 sequences are SGDLS and YYNGEE. This CDR3 is 14 amino acids long. The TCR sequence derives from a woman in her seventies with acute or convalescent COVID-19. Sequencing was done on a sample of peripheral blood. This chain uses TRBV9 with TRBJ1-2; TRBD1 is a possible D gene (5 bases). Here the CDR3 reads CASSVEGRGYGYTF. CDR3 DNA sequence: TGTGCCAGCAGCGTAGAGGGGAGGGGCTATGGCTACACCTTC.